Presented here are 26 T cell receptor beta chains from one specimen sequenced in a study of blood T cell repertoires in COVID-19. Using immunoSEQ multiplex PCR, the repertoire was profiled, and TCRdb retains in-frame clones only, with some absent. The sample has approximately 100,000 clones; approximately 86% are singletons. Input material: PBMCs or T cells enriched from blood (not recorded which). All receptors come from a woman aged 50 to 60 who had recovered from COVID-19.

The V call is TRBV27, the J call TRBJ1-2; no firm D call. This CDR3 is 13 amino acids long. From germline, CDR1 is MNHEY and CDR2 SMNVEV (reference sequence). With 2 bases removed from V and 7 bases from J, the gap between germline ends came to 11 bases. The CDR3 sequence is CASSLAVSSGYTF. CDR3 bases: TGTGCCAGCAGTTTAGCAGTATCCTCTGGCTACACCTTC.

The V gene is TRBV7-6, the J gene TRBJ2-7, with D maybe TRBD1 (5 bases). Germline V gene lookup returns CDR1 SGHVS and CDR2 FNYEAQ. Deletions cut 4 bases from V and 13 bases from J, with 17 bases between. The CDR3 consists of 12 residues. Here the CDR3 reads CASSSLGLPQYF. In nucleotides, the CDR3 is TGTGCCAGCAGCTCCCTGGGGCTCCCGCAATACTTC. The full variable domain, with the rest looked up from reference TRBV7-6 and TRBJ2-7, is GAGVSQSPRYKVTKRGQDVALRCDPISGHVSLYWYRQALGQGPEFLTYFNYEAQQDKSGLPNDRFSAERPEGSISTLTIQRTEQRDSAMYRCASSSLGLPQYFGPGTRLTVT.

The gene calls are TRBV6-1 and TRBJ2-4, with 10 nucleotides matching TRBD1. The ends lost 5 bases at V and 8 bases at J; junction bases unmatched: 9. Germline CDR1 reads MNHNS; CDR2 reads SASEGT. The CDR3 has 15 residues. The CDR3 DNA follows: TGTGCCAGCAGTCAAAGACAGGGGGCTGGGGACATTCAGTACTTC. It specifies CASSQRQGAGDIQYF.

The chain combines TRBV7-2 with TRBJ2-1; no reliable D call. CDR3 length: 15 amino acids. Germline V lookup: CDR1 SGHTA, CDR2 FQGNSA. V gave up 4 bases and J gave up 0 bases, with 10 bases separating them. DNA of the CDR3: TGTGCCAGCAGCTCCGATGTGAGCTCCTACAATGAGCAGTTCTTC. Its translation is CASSSDVSSYNEQFF.

This clone has a single count. The V and J genes are TRBV27 and TRBJ1-1; D is ambiguous. This CDR3 is 15 amino acids long. Trimming pared 7 bases from V and 4 bases from J, leaving 19 bases between. Germline V gives CDR1 MNHEY, CDR2 SMNVEV (reference sequence). The CDR3 coding sequence is TGTGCCAGCATCCCTCGTGAGGCCCCTACCACTGAAGCTTTCTTT. Translating it yields CASIPREAPTTEAFF.

This chain links TRBV30 with TRBJ2-3; D may be TRBD1 (6 bases). Trimming removed 0 bases from V and 0 bases from J, with 10 bases in between. The CDR3 is 15 amino acids. Germline assignment: CDR1 GTSNPN and CDR2 SVGIG (reference sequence). CDR3 sequence reads: CAWSVLRGSTDTQYF. CDR3 sequence (DNA): TGTGCCTGGAGTGTACTCAGGGGTAGCACAGATACGCAGTATTTT. The full variable domain, its missing parts supplied by reference TRBV30 and TRBJ2-3, is SQTIHQWPATLVQPVGSPLSLECTVEGTSNPNLYWYRQAAGRGLQLLFYSVGIGQISSEVPQNLSASRPQDRQFILSSKKLLLSDSGFYLCAWSVLRGSTDTQYFGPGTRLTVL.

This clone was counted once. This chain uses TRBV20-1 with TRBJ2-5; 8 bases line up with TRBD1. Trimming removed 3 bases from V and 4 bases from J; junction bases left unmatched: 10. This CDR3 is 15 amino acids long. Germline V lookup: CDR1 DFQATT, CDR2 SNEGSKA (reference sequence). CDR3 in DNA: TGCAGTGCTAGTGACAGGGGCGGAACCGGAGAGACCCAGTACTTC. This gives the protein CSASDRGGTGETQYF.

The chain employs TRBV30 and TRBJ2-7; D remains ambiguous. Trimming took 1 base from V and 4 from J, leaving 5 bases between them. Germline-derived CDR1 and CDR2 are GTSNPN and SVGIG (reference sequence). The CDR3 is 11 amino acids. In DNA form, the CDR3 reads TGTGCCTGGAGTGCAGAATACGAGCAGTACTTC. It yields the protein CAWSAEYEQYF.

The V and J genes are TRBV5-6 and TRBJ2-7; 12 bases align to TRBD2. CDR1 SGHDT and CDR2 YYEEEE come from the germline V gene. This CDR3 is built from 14 residues. The V segment lost 8 bases and the J segment 5 bases; nucleotides outside the gene matches: 8. CDR3 protein: CASGTGLAGNEQYF. CDR3 sequence (DNA): TGTGCCAGTGGCACCGGACTAGCGGGAAACGAGCAGTACTTC.

This rearrangement joins TRBV19 to TRBJ1-1, with D maybe TRBD1 (5 bases). Germline CDR1 LNHDA, CDR2 SQIVND (reference sequence). The CDR3 length is 16 residues. Trimming cost V 7 bases and J 1 base, with 19 bases left between them. Written as DNA, the CDR3 is TGTGCCAGTACCCCTGGGTCCCCTCAGGGGAACACTGAAGCTTTCTTT. Translated, it gives CASTPGSPQGNTEAFF.

CDR3 residues: CASSLSFLNTSTDTQYF. The CDR3 nucleotides are TGCGCCAGCAGCTTGTCGTTTTTGAACACCAGCACAGATACGCAGTATTTT. The V and J genes are TRBV5-1 and TRBJ2-3; D remains unclear. CDR1 SGHRS and CDR2 YFSETQ come from the germline V gene. Trimming stripped 1 base from V and 0 bases from J, with 15 bases between. The CDR3 loop spans 17 amino acids.

The rearrangement links TRBV4-2 to TRBJ1-6, with TRBD1 matching over 9 bases. The CDR3 is 18 residues long. J was trimmed by 12 bases and V by 1 base; bases with no gene match: 16. Germline V gene sequence: CDR1 LGHNA, CDR2 YNFKEQ. The CDR3 sequence is CASSQGQGDLTYLEPLHF. DNA for the CDR3: TGTGCCAGCAGCCAAGGACAGGGGGACCTCACATACCTAGAACCCCTCCACTTT.

The rearrangement joins TRBV13 to TRBJ1-1; D might be TRBD1 (5 bases). Trimming shortened V by 4 bases and J by 3 bases, and 12 bases separated the two germline ends. The length of the CDR3 is 14 residues. The germline V gene has CDR1 PRHDT and CDR2 FYEKMQ (reference sequence). The CDR3 loop is CASSSGGEYTEAFF. CDR3 nucleotides: TGTGCCAGCAGCTCGGGGGGAGAGTACACTGAAGCTTTCTTT.

DNA of the CDR3: TGTGCCACCAGTGACCACTACACTAACCAAGAGACCCAGTACTTC. This codes for CATSDHYTNQETQYF. The chain carries TRBV24-1 and TRBJ2-5; no definite D call. From germline, CDR1 is KGHDR and CDR2 SFDVKD. The V end lost 4 bases, the J end lost 0 bases, and 11 bases lay between the germline ends. The CDR3 consists of 15 residues.

The chain is built from TRBV19 and TRBJ2-7, with 10 bases matching TRBD1. This CDR3 has 14 residues. V shed 5 bases, J shed 5 bases, and the junction held 6 bases outside the gene matches. Germline V gene lookup returns CDR1 LNHDA and CDR2 SQIVND (reference sequence). The CDR3 reads CASSADRGTNEQYF. The CDR3 DNA reads as TGTGCCAGTAGTGCGGACAGGGGGACGAACGAGCAGTACTTC.

V usage is TRBV5-6 and J usage is TRBJ1-6; 7 nucleotides match TRBD1. The CDR3 is made up of 15 amino acids. Germline trimming cut 4 bases from V and 9 bases from J; bases unmatched to any gene: 10. The germline V gene encodes CDR1 SGHDT and CDR2 YYEEEE. DNA for the CDR3: TGTGCCAGCAGCCGCGGACAGGCCGCCCCTTCACCCCTCCACTTT. It codes for CASSRGQAAPSPLHF.

The CDR3 sequence is CASSRDSLSSGNTIYF. The CDR3 coding sequence is TGTGCCAGCAGCCGGGACAGCCTGAGCTCTGGAAACACCATATATTTT. The V call is TRBV5-8, the J call TRBJ1-3, with 7 bases fitting TRBD1. Germline trimming cut 4 bases from V and 0 bases from J; bases unmatched to any gene: 7. The CDR3 is made up of 16 amino acids. Per the germline V gene, CDR1 is SGHTS and CDR2 is YDEGEE. The full variable domain, completed using reference TRBV5-8 and TRBJ1-3, is EAGVTQSPTHLIKTRGQQATLRCSPISGHTSVYWYQQALGLGLQFLLWYDEGEERNRGNFPPRFSGRQFPNYSSELNVNALELEDSALYLCASSRDSLSSGNTIYFGEGSWLTVV.

This chain connects TRBV5-4 to TRBJ2-2; 10 bases fit TRBD1. Trimming at V came to 0 bases and at J to 5 bases, leaving 10 bases not matched to a gene. Looked up from germline, CDR1 is SGHNT and CDR2 is YYREEE (reference sequence). The CDR3 has 18 residues. The chain's CDR3 is CASSLDMGTGVGTGELFF. Written as DNA, the CDR3 is TGTGCCAGCAGCTTGGATATGGGGACAGGGGTAGGGACCGGGGAGCTGTTTTTT.

The chain carries TRBV29-1 and TRBJ2-7; D possibly corresponds to TRBD1 (5 bases). Germline lookup yields CDR1 SQVTM and CDR2 ANQGSEA. CDR3 size: 12 residues. V was shortened by 7 bases and J by 2 bases, with 12 bases between the two germline ends. The DNA for the CDR3 is TGCAGCGGTATGACAGAGACCTACGAGCAGTACTTC. Protein: CSGMTETYEQYF.

The J gene is TRBJ2-7, the V gene TRBV9; TRBD2 is a possible D gene (5 bases). V was clipped by 3 bases and J by 1 base, with 14 bases between them. This CDR3 has 15 amino acids. Germline loops: CDR1 SGDLS, CDR2 YYNGEE. CDR3 bases: TGTGCCAGCAGCGCCCCCCCCGGGGTTTCCTACGAGCAGTACTTC. It yields the protein CASSAPPGVSYEQYF. Filled out from reference TRBV9 and TRBJ2-7, the complete variable domain reads DSGVTQTPKHLITATGQRVTLRCSPRSGDLSVYWYQQSLDQGLQFLIQYYNGEERAKGNILERFSAQQFPDLHSELNLSSLELGDSALYFCASSAPPGVSYEQYFGPGTRLTVT.

The chain is built from TRBV13 and TRBJ2-1; 8 bases agree with TRBD2. From germline, CDR1 is PRHDT and CDR2 FYEKMQ (reference sequence). The CDR3 has 17 amino acids. V gave up 4 bases and J gave up 7 bases; unmatched junction bases: 15. CDR3 in amino acids: CASSSRREGRAMNEQFF. The CDR3 DNA sequence: TGTGCCAGCAGCTCGCGACGGGAGGGGAGGGCTATGAATGAGCAGTTCTTC. Full variable domain (missing parts from reference TRBV13 and TRBJ2-1): AAGVIQSPRHLIKEKRETATLKCYPIPRHDTVYWYQQGPGQDPQFLISFYEKMQSDKGSIPDRFSAQQFSDYHSELNMSSLELGDSALYFCASSSRREGRAMNEQFFGPGTRLTVL.

V usage is TRBV2 and J usage is TRBJ1-2; perhaps TRBD1 as D (6 bases). This CDR3 spans 12 amino acids. Trimming removed 8 bases from V and 4 bases from J, with 11 bases in between. Germline CDR1 SNHLY, CDR2 FYNNEI. The chain's CDR3 is CASEDRTYGYTF. DNA of the CDR3: TGTGCCAGCGAAGACAGGACCTATGGCTACACCTTC.

The chain is built from TRBV10-1 and TRBJ2-5; 10 bases are a match to TRBD1. V lost 6 bases to trimming and J lost 7 bases; unmatched junction nucleotides: 14. Looked up from germline, CDR1 is WNHNN and CDR2 is SYGVQD (reference sequence). There are 16 residues in the CDR3. The CDR3 sequence is CASSRDRGILGATQYF. CDR3 in DNA: TGCGCCAGCAGCCGGGACAGGGGCATCCTCGGGGCGACCCAGTACTTC.

V gene TRBV3-1 (or the pseudogene TRBV3-2) combines with J gene TRBJ1-3; TRBD1 is a possible D gene (6 bases). V was trimmed by 3 bases and J by 2 bases, leaving 14 bases between them. CDR1 LGHDT and CDR2 YNNKEL come from the germline V gene (reference sequence). The CDR3 runs to 16 residues. CDR3 loop: CASSQGTHSPGNTIYF. The CDR3 coding sequence is TGTGCCAGCAGCCAGGGGACACACTCCCCTGGAAACACCATATATTTT.

V is TRBV27 and J is TRBJ2-3; possible D gene TRBD1, 6 bases. Trimming removed 4 bases at V and 8 bases at J, with 10 bases between. This CDR3 comprises 12 residues. The germline CDR1 and CDR2 sequences are MNHEY and SMNVEV (reference sequence). This chain's CDR3 is CASSSTGLTQYF. CDR3 nucleotides: TGTGCCAGCAGTTCGACAGGACTTACGCAGTATTTT.

The chain employs TRBV5-3 and TRBJ1-4; 12 nucleotides match TRBD1. TRBV5-3 is filed as an ORF, its function uncertain. The CDR3 loop spans 18 amino acids. With 7 bases clipped from V and 6 bases from J, the junction kept 16 bases outside the gene matches. CDR3 bases: TGTGCCAGACCGACCGGGACAGGGGGCAAAGTTACGGATGAAAAACTGTTTTTT. This codes for CARPTGTGGKVTDEKLFF.